The clone carrying this T cell receptor (beta chain) was detected a few times. Its antigen is not identified. Through a sample-barcoded 5' primer and a J-beta primer mix, a second PCR was run for about 6 to 12 cycles. TCRdb ran MiXCR on the 5' RACE reads and lists one entry per CDR3 protein. The table lists approximately 800,000 distinct CDR3 sequences, around 34% of them singletons. The data were obtained in a study of blood T cells in healthy people across ages. The length of the CDR3 is 16 residues. After removal of 3 bases from V and 0 bases from J, the junction contained 5 bases not matched to a gene. Per the germline V gene, CDR1 is SGHRS and CDR2 is YFSETQ. Study findings and constraints: Conclusively comparing naive with antigen-experienced cells was impossible with unsorted PBMCs. Long-lived donors had more naive CD4+ cells and higher diversity than aged donors. Per million T cells, the diversity of TCR beta decreased roughly linearly as age advanced.

The TCR comes from a man between 18 and 35 years old in good health. The specimen sequenced was blood. V gene TRBV5-1 combines with J gene TRBJ2-7; 11 nucleotides match TRBD2. CDR3 region: CASSSTSGGLSYEQYF. The CDR3 DNA sequence: TGCGCCAGCAGCTCAACTAGCGGGGGACTCTCCTACGAGCAGTACTTC.